The 29 T cell receptor beta chains below all came from one sample that was sequenced in a study of blood T cells in healthy people across ages. Together with a sample-barcoded 5' primer, a J-beta primer mix was included in a second PCR lasting about 6 to 11 cycles. TCRdb used MiXCR to reprocess the 5' RACE reads, holding one entry per CDR3 protein. The sample includes some 850,000 distinct CDR3 sequences, 20% to 30% of them seen just once. In addition, the sample was reused for a study of T cells of mothers and their children.

Source material: blood. Receptors originate from a boy younger than 18 in good health.

The chain combines TRBV7-2 with TRBJ2-1, with TRBD2 as a possible D gene (5 bases). Germline assignment: CDR1 SGHTA and CDR2 FQGNSA. V was pared by 1 base and J by 7 bases, with 11 bases between. The length of the CDR3 is 14 residues. The DNA of the CDR3 is TGTGCCAGCAGCTTAGGAGGGAGTAAGAATGAGCAGTTCTTC. The encoded protein is CASSLGGSKNEQFF.

The chain carries TRBV29-1 and TRBJ1-2, with 7 bases aligning to TRBD1. V lost 6 bases and J lost 3; bases outside the gene matches: 1. The CDR3 totals 11 residues. CDR1 and CDR2 (germline): SQVTM, ANQGSEA. The CDR3 bases are TGCAGCGTCGGGACAGACTATGGCTACACCTTC. It codes for CSVGTDYGYTF.

This clonotype was detected a few times. The rearrangement joins TRBV6-6 to TRBJ1-3, with 11 bases identical to TRBD1. V shed 6 bases, J shed 6 bases, and the junction held 7 bases outside the gene matches. Germline CDR1 reads MNHNY; CDR2 reads SVGAGI (reference sequence). The CDR3 extends over 15 amino acids. CDR3 coding DNA: TGTGCCAGCAGGCCGGGACAGGGGGTAGTAAACACCATATATTTT. Translated: CASRPGQGVVNTIYF.

The sample holds a few counts of this clonotype. The genes are TRBV4-2 and TRBJ1-2; a possible D gene is TRBD1 (5 bases). V shed 6 bases and J shed 0 bases, with 14 bases lying between them. Germline-derived CDR1 and CDR2 are LGHNA and YNFKEQ. The CDR3 consists of 15 residues. The CDR3 sequence is CASRQEGDTNYGYTF. CDR3 nucleotides: TGTGCCAGCAGGCAGGAAGGGGATACTAACTATGGCTACACCTTC.

V usage is TRBV21-1 and J usage is TRBJ2-7; TRBD1, the table's D call, was not compared with the DNA. TRBV21-1 is a recognized pseudogene. The CDR3 loop spans 16 amino acids. This CDR3 is CASSKEGQGPSYEQYF. The DNA of the CDR3 is TGTGCCAGCAGCAAAGAGGGACAGGGACCCTCCTACGAGCAGTACTTC.

This clonotype has more than one count but fewer than ten. The V gene is TRBV20-1, the J gene TRBJ2-3; a possible D gene is TRBD2 (5 bases). The germline CDR1 and CDR2 sequences are DFQATT and SNEGSKA (reference sequence). V lost 2 bases, J lost 3 bases, and 12 bases lay in between. There are 14 residues in the CDR3. In DNA form, the CDR3 reads TGCAGTGCTAGACCCGGGGTGGGTACAGATACGCAGTATTTT. Amino acid sequence: CSARPGVGTDTQYF.

This clonotype was found a few times. The chain recombines TRBV5-1 with TRBJ1-1; no clear D. Germline assignment: CDR1 SGHRS and CDR2 YFSETQ. V lost 4 bases and J 10 bases, leaving 14 bases between the germline ends. CDR3 length: 12 residues. CDR3 in DNA: TGCGCCAGCAGCCCACCGGGGAAACCAGCTTTCTTT. This translates into CASSPPGKPAFF.

The V gene is TRBV14, the J gene TRBJ1-2; D is uncertain. The CDR3 contains 15 residues. The ends were cut back, 8 bases at V and 8 bases at J, with 24 bases in the middle. Germline assignment: CDR1 SGHDN and CDR2 FVKESK. The CDR3 sequence is CASGETGVSPGGYTF. CDR3 sequence (DNA): TGTGCCAGCGGAGAAACCGGGGTTTCCCCCGGGGGCTACACCTTC.

As for this clonotype: Possible read error: a much larger clone is one base away. CDR3 sequence reads: CASSLAGDQETHYF. CDR3 DNA sequence: TGTGCCAGTAGTCTGGCGGGAGACCAAGAGACCCACTACTTC. V is TRBV19 and J is TRBJ2-5; 7 nucleotides line up with TRBD2. The germline CDR1 and CDR2 sequences are LNHDA and SQIVND (reference sequence). This CDR3 is 14 amino acids long.

The chain uses TRBV3-1 and TRBJ1-2; 8 bases map to TRBD1. The germline V gene has CDR1 LGHDT and CDR2 YNNKEL (reference sequence). The CDR3 covers 14 residues. The trim removed 1 base at V and 8 bases at J, leaving 6 bases unmatched. The CDR3 nucleotides read TGTGCCAGCAGCCAAGGACAGGGGCGGAGGGGCTACACCTTC. It yields the protein CASSQGQGRRGYTF.

CDR3 loop: CASSQRQGGTEAFF. DNA of the CDR3: TGTGCCAGCAGCCAAAGGCAGGGCGGCACTGAAGCTTTCTTT. The chain couples TRBV4-2 to TRBJ1-1, with D perhaps TRBD1 (5 bases). CDR3 length: 14 amino acids. Per germline, CDR1 LGHNA and CDR2 YNFKEQ. V was trimmed by 2 bases and J by 4 bases, leaving 11 bases between them.

This sequence joins TRBV12-5 and TRBJ2-1, with D perhaps being TRBD1 or TRBD2 (5 bases each). The CDR3 contains 11 residues. The V end lost 3 bases, the J end lost 10 bases, and 7 bases lay between the germline ends. The germline gives CDR1 LGHNT, CDR2 FRNRAP. The CDR3 DNA follows: TGTGCTAGTGGTTTTGGGGGAGAGCAGTTCTTC. This encodes CASGFGGEQFF.

This clonotype has more than one count but fewer than ten. CDR3 sequence: CASSEVAGNTEAFF. The DNA for the CDR3 is TGTGCCAGCAGTGAGGTCGCAGGGAACACTGAAGCTTTCTTT. V is TRBV2 and J is TRBJ1-1; no clear D. The length of the CDR3 is 14 residues. Trimming took 3 bases from V and 1 from J, leaving 9 bases between them. Germline CDR1 SNHLY, CDR2 FYNNEI.

V is TRBV12-5 and J is TRBJ1-1; weak D call: TRBD1 (6 bases). The CDR3 consists of 12 residues. Germline lookup yields CDR1 LGHNT and CDR2 FRNRAP. Trimming removed 8 bases from V and 1 base from J, with 8 bases in between. CDR3 nucleotides: TGTGCTAGTCTGGGGGCGAACACTGAAGCTTTCTTT. This sequence encodes CASLGANTEAFF. The full variable domain, rest sourced from reference TRBV12-5 and TRBJ1-1, is DARVTQTPRHKVTEMGQEVTMRCQPILGHNTVFWYRQTMMQGLELLAYFRNRAPLDDSGMPKDRFSAEMPDATLATLKIQPSEPRDSAVYFCASLGANTEAFFGQGTRLTVV.

This sequence joins TRBV9 and TRBJ2-1; D gene uncertain. The CDR3 spans 16 residues. CDR1 and CDR2 from the germline V gene are SGDLS and YYNGEE. V dropped 0 bases and J dropped 2 bases, with 12 bases sitting between them. As DNA, the CDR3 is TGTGCCAGCAGCGTAGGCGGAACGATTACCTACAATGAGCAGTTCTTC. Amino acid sequence: CASSVGGTITYNEQFF.

The V gene is TRBV11-2, the J gene TRBJ2-7, with 8 bases lining up with TRBD1. The germline V gene has CDR1 SGHAT and CDR2 FQNNGV. There are 15 residues in the CDR3. With V trimmed by 1 base and J by 1 base, 3 bases remained unmatched. CDR3 sequence: CASSLVTGESYEQYF. CDR3 nucleotide sequence: TGTGCCAGCAGCTTAGTGACAGGGGAGTCCTACGAGCAGTACTTC.

This clonotype was found a few times. The chain recombines TRBV9 with TRBJ2-7; D may be TRBD2 (6 bases). With 3 bases removed from V and 6 bases from J, the gap between germline ends came to 16 bases. CDR1 and CDR2 from the germline V gene are SGDLS and YYNGEE. The CDR3 extends over 14 amino acids. The CDR3 nucleotides read TGTGCCAGCAGCGAGCACCCGGAGGGCAGCGAGCAGTACTTC. Encoded protein: CASSEHPEGSEQYF.

The sample holds one count of this clonotype. The chain joins TRBV12-3 or TRBV12-4 to TRBJ2-3, with D unresolved. V lost 7 bases, J lost 7 bases, and 9 bases lay in between. The CDR3 is 11 residues long. This CDR3 reads CASTPLHTQYF. The CDR3 DNA sequence: TGTGCCAGCACCCCACTGCATACGCAGTATTTT.

The chain combines TRBV7-6 with TRBJ2-3, with TRBD1 as a possible D gene (7 bases). CDR3 length equals 16 residues. Trimming took off 5 bases at V and 1 base at J, with 16 bases between the two ends. Germline V gene data show CDR1 as SGHVS and CDR2 as FNYEAQ. CDR3 loop: CASSLLTGEGTDTQYF. DNA for the CDR3: TGTGCCAGCAGCCTACTAACAGGGGAGGGCACAGATACGCAGTATTTT.

The CDR3 DNA reads TGTGCCACCAGCAGACTACAGGATCCCTCCTACGAGCAGTACTTC. Translating it yields CATSRLQDPSYEQYF. The chain joins TRBV15 to TRBJ2-7; perhaps TRBD1 as D (5 bases). Germline values: CDR1 LNHNV, CDR2 YYDKDF (reference sequence). This CDR3 is built from 15 residues. V was cut by 2 bases and J by 0 bases, with 11 bases left in between. Complete variable domain (other parts from reference TRBV15 and TRBJ2-7): DAMVIQNPRYQVTQFGKPVTLSCSQTLNHNVMYWYQQKSSQAPKLLFHYYDKDFNNEADTPDNFQSRRPNTSFCFLDIRSPGLGDTAMYLCATSRLQDPSYEQYFGPGTRLTVT.

The V call is TRBV11-3, the J call TRBJ2-5; perhaps D is TRBD1 or TRBD2 (6 bases each). The J call may be faulty, since TRBJ2-1 better matches the DNA end. Germline CDR1 SGHNT, CDR2 YENEEA. This CDR3 comprises 15 residues. The CDR3 loop reads CASSSGRGAYNEQFF. Here the CDR3 DNA reads TGTGCCAGCAGCTCCGGTAGGGGGGCCTACAATGAGCAGTTCTTC.

This clonotype has just a few counts. The CDR3: CASRLAGAGEQFF. CDR3 in DNA: TGCGCCAGCAGGCTAGCGGGGGCGGGTGAGCAGTTCTTC. The chain couples TRBV10-2 to TRBJ2-5, with 10 bases fitting TRBD2. The DNA end is more similar to TRBJ2-1, so the J call may be wrong. CDR1 WSHSY and CDR2 SAAADI come from the germline V gene. This CDR3 contains 13 residues.

The chain is built from TRBV4-2 and TRBJ1-5; no definite D call. CDR1 and CDR2 from the germline V gene are LGHNA and YNFKEQ. The V end was cut by 4 bases, the J end by 9 bases, with 13 bases between. The CDR3 has 13 residues. CDR3 DNA sequence: TGTGCCAGCAGCCCAGCAGCCGGTGGGCCCCAGCATTTT. Its protein is CASSPAAGGPQHF.

This clonotype was observed a handful of times. V and J are TRBV9 and TRBJ1-2; D remains unclear. CDR1 SGDLS and CDR2 YYNGEE come from the germline V gene. The CDR3 runs 12 residues. V lost 0 bases and J 5 bases, leaving 5 bases between the germline ends. CDR3 region: CASSVASYGYTF. CDR3 nucleotide sequence: TGTGCCAGCAGCGTAGCCAGTTATGGCTACACCTTC.

This clonotype was seen more than once but under ten times. The rearrangement links TRBV30 to TRBJ2-7, with 7 positions matching TRBD1. The germline CDR1 and CDR2 sequences are GTSNPN and SVGIG (reference sequence). This CDR3 spans 14 amino acids. The junction had 8 bases not matched to a gene; V was cut back by 4 bases and J by 2 bases. The CDR3 DNA is TGTGCCTGGACCCGTGGACAGGTAGCCTACGAGCAGTACTTC. Protein product: CAWTRGQVAYEQYF.

This clonotype was counted a few times. CDR3 in amino acids: CASSLRGRDEQYF. CDR3 bases: TGTGCCAGCAGTTTAAGGGGGCGCGACGAGCAGTACTTC. This chain joins TRBV12-3 or TRBV12-4 and TRBJ2-7; TRBD1 aligns across 7 bases. Losses at the gene ends were 2 bases for V and 5 bases for J; bases not matched to a gene: 3. The CDR3 is 13 residues long.

Concerning this clonotype itself: A junction end diverges from the germline sequence, so it may reflect a read error. This sequence joins TRBV2 and TRBJ2-4; possibly TRBD2 for D (6 bases). Germline V gene sequence: CDR1 SNHLY, CDR2 FYNNEI. There are 16 residues in the CDR3. The CDR3 sequence: CASTDRDGGRRKIQSF. CDR3 in DNA: TGTGCCAGCACTGACCGGGACGGGGGTCGCAGAAAGATTCAGTCCTTC.

The chain carries TRBV9 and TRBJ2-2; 8 bases agree with TRBD1. Trimming took 0 bases from V and 2 from J; bases not matched to a gene: 3. Germline CDR1 SGDLS, CDR2 YYNGEE. The CDR3 loop spans 16 amino acids. The CDR3 nucleotides are TGTGCCAGCAGCGTAGCGGCAGGGGGCAACACCGGGGAGCTGTTTTTT. Translation gives CASSVAAGGNTGELFF.

V gene TRBV9 combines with J gene TRBJ1-2; D is uncertain. The germline CDR1 and CDR2 sequences are SGDLS and YYNGEE. The V end was cut by 1 base, the J end by 8 bases, with 15 bases between. The CDR3 sequence is 14 residues long. CDR3 sequence (DNA): TGTGCCAGCAGCGTATCGGGGAGCGTGGGAGGCTACACCTTC. This translates into CASSVSGSVGGYTF.